This passage covers 14 T cell receptor beta chains from one sample sequenced in a study of radiation and T cells in renal cell carcinoma. The treatment here: treatment-naive control, cytoreductive nephrectomy. Libraries were prepared by immunoSEQ multiplex PCR; TCRdb keeps only in-frame clonotypes and omits some of them. Here the sample spans over 10,000 clones, about 71% being singletons. The sequences come from tumor tissue, collected from a patient whose treatment was nephrectomy without radiotherapy. Receptor source: an elderly woman with renal cell carcinoma.

The CDR3 loop is CASSPVSGTGLVNEQFF. The CDR3 DNA reads TGTGCCAGCAGCCCAGTCTCCGGGACAGGGCTTGTCAATGAGCAGTTCTTC. The rearrangement uses TRBV7-2 and TRBJ2-1; 9 bases are a match to TRBD1. CDR3 length equals 17 residues. V dropped 5 bases and J dropped 6; count of bases not matched to a gene: 14. CDR1 is SGHTA, CDR2 FQGNSA, per germline.

To note about this clone: Other nucleotide sequences in the sample specify the same CDR3. The chain is built from TRBV6-1 and TRBJ1-5; 8 nucleotides match TRBD1. CDR1 MNHNS and CDR2 SASEGT come from the germline V gene. The CDR3 extends over 14 amino acids. The V gene end was trimmed by 6 bases and the J gene end by 3 bases; junction bases not matched to a gene: 4. Written as DNA, the CDR3 is TGTGCCAGCAGCTTGACAGGGGACAATCAGCCCCAGCATTTT. This translates into CASSLTGDNQPQHF.

For the CDR3, the DNA is TGTGCCAGCAGCCGGATATCTACAGGCATGAACACTGAAGCTTTCTTT. Its protein is CASSRISTGMNTEAFF. This chain uses TRBV7-6 with TRBJ1-1, with D possibly TRBD1 on 5 matching bases. V lost 5 bases and J lost 0, with 16 bases in between. The CDR3 is 16 amino acids. Looked up from germline, CDR1 is SGHVS and CDR2 is FNYEAQ.

This clone was found a few times. The chain carries TRBV19 and TRBJ1-4, with 8 bases aligning to TRBD1. Germline V CDR1 and CDR2: LNHDA, SQIVND (reference sequence). V lost 10 bases, J lost 5 bases, and 6 bases stayed unmatched. The CDR3 runs 13 residues. The CDR3 reads CATQTGDNEKLFF. The CDR3 DNA reads as TGTGCCACCCAGACAGGGGACAATGAAAAACTGTTTTTT.

The chain is built from TRBV7-5 and TRBJ2-3; TRBD2 reflects the table's D call only, with no check against the DNA. TRBV7-5 is a listed pseudogene. The length of the CDR3 is 13 residues. In DNA form, the CDR3 reads TGTGCCAGCAGCTTACTTGGCACAGATACGCAGTATTTT. This codes for CASSLLGTDTQYF.

The genes are TRBV12-5 and TRBJ2-5; TRBD1 or TRBD2 may be the D gene (5 bases each). The CDR3 covers 13 residues. With 4 bases removed from V and 1 base from J, the gap between germline ends came to 7 bases. From germline, CDR1 is LGHNT and CDR2 FRNRAP. The CDR3 DNA follows: TGTGCTAGTGGTTCCGGGGCCCAAGAGACCCAGTACTTC. Amino acids: CASGSGAQETQYF.

This clone has more than one count but fewer than ten. The chain links TRBV5-1 to TRBJ1-6; D may be TRBD1 (5 bases). The CDR3 has 14 amino acids. From germline, CDR1 is SGHRS and CDR2 YFSETQ. With 7 bases removed from V and 0 bases from J, the gap between germline ends came to 8 bases. Written as DNA, the CDR3 is TGCGCCAGCGGGACCAGCTCCTATAATTCACCCCTCCACTTT. Protein product: CASGTSSYNSPLHF. The full variable domain, with the rest looked up from reference TRBV5-1 and TRBJ1-6, is KAGVTQTPRYLIKTRGQQVTLSCSPISGHRSVSWYQQTPGQGLQFLFEYFSETQRNKGNFPGRFSGRQFSNSRSEMNVSTLELGDSALYLCASGTSSYNSPLHFGNGTRLTVT.

V gene TRBV12-1 combines with J gene TRBJ1-5; TRBD1, the D gene given by the table, was not confirmed from the DNA. TRBV12-1 is tagged as a pseudogene. The CDR3 contains 17 residues. The CDR3: CASSPALRQGLAQPQHF. In DNA, the CDR3 is TGTGCCAGCAGCCCCGCGTTGAGGCAGGGCTTAGCTCAGCCCCAGCATTTT.

This sequence joins TRBV15 and TRBJ2-5, with D possibly matching TRBD1 (5 bases). This CDR3 region has 13 residues. V shed 1 base and J shed 11 bases, with 14 bases lying between them. Germline V gene sequence: CDR1 LNHNV, CDR2 YYDKDF (reference sequence). The CDR3 DNA reads as TGTGCCACCAGCAGAGTGGCACCAAGGGGACAGTACTTC. It is translated as CATSRVAPRGQYF.

A few counts support this clone. The J gene is TRBJ2-2, the V gene TRBV7-6; no clear D. This CDR3 contains 12 residues. The V gene's germline CDR1 is SGHVS and CDR2 FNYEAQ. V lost 3 bases, J lost 6 bases, and 5 bases lay in between. Here the CDR3 DNA reads TGTGCCAGCAGCTTTGCCGCCGGGGAGCTGTTTTTT. Translating gives CASSFAAGELFF.

This clone was picked up a small number of times. J is TRBJ1-6 and V is TRBV27, with D unresolved. This CDR3 is built from 14 residues. Germline CDR1 MNHEY, CDR2 SMNVEV (reference sequence). V was clipped by 6 bases and J by 7 bases, with 13 bases between them. CDR3 bases: TGTGCCAGCAGCTTCGGACCCGGGAATTCACCCCTCCACTTT. Amino acid sequence: CASSFGPGNSPLHF.

V usage is TRBV11-2 and J usage is TRBJ1-5; unclear D gene. In germline, CDR1 is SGHAT, CDR2 FQNNGV. The V and J ends lost 3 bases and 0 bases respectively, with 9 bases between them. The CDR3 extends over 15 amino acids. The CDR3 sequence is CASSLEAHSNQPQHF. The CDR3 nucleotides are TGTGCCAGCAGCTTGGAAGCACATAGCAATCAGCCCCAGCATTTT.

V gene TRBV29-1 combines with J gene TRBJ2-7; 8 bases align to TRBD1. J was trimmed by 3 bases and V by 8 bases; bases with no gene match: 9. The CDR3 runs to 13 residues. Germline CDR1 is SQVTM and CDR2 is ANQGSEA. The CDR3 reads CSSDRVRHYEQYV. CDR3 in DNA: TGCAGCTCGGACAGGGTTCGCCACTACGAGCAGTACGTC.

The chain carries TRBV5-1 and TRBJ1-1; D not certain. Germline CDR1 is SGHRS and CDR2 is YFSETQ. V shed 5 bases and J shed 4 bases, with 6 bases lying between them. There are 11 residues in the CDR3. This CDR3 is CASRGPTEAFF. DNA of the CDR3: TGCGCCAGCAGGGGTCCCACTGAAGCTTTCTTT.